The 16 T cell receptor beta chains below all came from one sample that was sequenced in a study of blood T cell repertoires in COVID-19. TCRdb keeps only in-frame clones here, not all; method: immunoSEQ multiplex PCR. This table holds a few hundred thousand clones, about 82% found once. Sequenced material: peripheral blood. Receptor source: a man at least 80 years old with acute or convalescent COVID-19.

This clone was seen a handful of times. This chain joins TRBV6-4 and TRBJ2-2, with 14 positions matching TRBD2. The CDR3 spans 15 residues. Trimming cost V 6 bases and J 4 bases; bases outside gene matches: 1. CDR1 is MRHNA and CDR2 is SNTAGT in the germline V gene. The CDR3: CASSGLAGGTGELFF. The CDR3 nucleotides are TGTGCCAGCAGCGGACTAGCGGGAGGCACCGGGGAGCTGTTTTTT.

This chain uses TRBV24-1 with TRBJ2-1, with D possibly being TRBD1 (6 bases). The CDR3 runs 15 residues. Trimming removed 7 bases at V and 8 bases at J, with 20 bases between. Per the germline V gene, CDR1 is KGHDR and CDR2 is SFDVKD. Here the CDR3 DNA reads TGTGCCACCAGCCACCGGGACACCTATAACGATGAGCAGTTCTTC. It codes for CATSHRDTYNDEQFF.

V and J are TRBV5-1 and TRBJ1-1; TRBD1 aligns across 7 bases. Germline CDR1 and CDR2: SGHRS and YFSETQ. J was trimmed by 5 bases and V by 5 bases; bases with no gene match: 12. CDR3 length equals 15 residues. The chain's CDR3 is CASRPETDRATEAFF. CDR3 DNA: TGCGCCAGCAGGCCCGAGACTGACAGGGCTACTGAAGCTTTCTTT. The whole variable domain, filled in from reference TRBV5-1 and TRBJ1-1, reads KAGVTQTPRYLIKTRGQQVTLSCSPISGHRSVSWYQQTPGQGLQFLFEYFSETQRNKGNFPGRFSGRQFSNSRSEMNVSTLELGDSALYLCASRPETDRATEAFFGQGTRLTVV.

The chain combines TRBV2 with TRBJ2-7, with D perhaps matching TRBD1 (6 bases). Germline values: CDR1 SNHLY, CDR2 FYNNEI. The CDR3 sequence is 14 residues long. Trimming left V 5 bases short and J 0 bases short, with 11 bases between. The CDR3 DNA reads as TGTGCCAGCAGTTGGGGGCCTCCCTCCTACGAGCAGTACTTC. The encoded protein is CASSWGPPSYEQYF. The full variable domain, rest sourced from reference TRBV2 and TRBJ2-7, is EPEVTQTPSHQVTQMGQEVILRCVPISNHLYFYWYRQILGQKVEFLVSFYNNEISEKSEIFDDQFSVERPDGSNFTLKIRSTKLEDSAMYFCASSWGPPSYEQYFGPGTRLTVT.

The genes are TRBV7-2 and TRBJ2-7; D perhaps matches TRBD1 (6 bases). Trimming pared 3 bases from V and 2 bases from J, leaving 11 bases between. Looked up from germline, CDR1 is SGHTA and CDR2 is FQGNSA. The CDR3 length is 14 residues. The CDR3 DNA follows: TGTGCCAGCAGCTTGGGACACCGCACCTACGAGCAGTACTTC. Its protein product is CASSLGHRTYEQYF.

This chain joins TRBV9 and TRBJ1-5; no firm D call. CDR3 length: 14 residues. Germline-derived CDR1 and CDR2 are SGDLS and YYNGEE. Trimming shortened V by 3 bases and J by 5 bases, and 12 bases separated the two germline ends. The CDR3 nucleotides are TGTGCCAGCAGCGACGGGGTAGGAGATCAGCCCCAGCATTTT. It encodes CASSDGVGDQPQHF.

The rearrangement joins TRBV20-1 to TRBJ2-7; D uncertain. CDR1 and CDR2 (germline): DFQATT, SNEGSKA (reference sequence). The CDR3 has 11 amino acids. V lost 3 bases and J lost 5, with 8 bases in between. The CDR3 loop reads CSASIVDEQYF. CDR3 DNA sequence: TGCAGTGCTAGTATCGTCGACGAGCAGTACTTC.

This rearrangement joins TRBV7-3 to TRBJ2-1; a possible D gene is TRBD2 (6 bases). The CDR3 is 16 amino acids. Germline V gene sequence: CDR1 SGHTA, CDR2 FQGTGA. Trimming cost V 4 bases and J 7 bases, with 20 bases left between them. The DNA of the CDR3 is TGTGCCAGCAGCTCAGTAAATGGCGGGGCGGGTAATGAGCAGTTCTTC. Protein sequence: CASSSVNGGAGNEQFF.

V usage is TRBV11-2 and J usage is TRBJ2-5; the match to TRBD2 covers 9 bases. This CDR3 has 14 amino acids. J lost 7 bases, V lost 5 bases, and 8 bases had no gene match. Germline loops: CDR1 SGHAT, CDR2 FQNNGV. The DNA for the CDR3 is TGTGCCAGCAGCGAGAGCGGGGGGCGCGGGACCCAGTACTTC. Translated, it gives CASSESGGRGTQYF.

The CDR3 spells CASSRQGRGTEAFF. The CDR3 DNA reads as TGTGCCAGCAGCAGACAGGGGAGAGGCACTGAAGCTTTCTTT. J is TRBJ1-1 and V is TRBV7-9; 8 nucleotides align to TRBD1. Germline-derived CDR1 and CDR2 are SEHNR and FQNEAQ (reference sequence). This CDR3 comprises 14 residues. Trimming took 5 bases from V and 4 from J; bases not matched to a gene: 6.

The chain combines TRBV28 with TRBJ1-4, with 7 bases identical to TRBD1. This CDR3 has 14 residues. Germline V lookup: CDR1 MDHEN, CDR2 SYDVKM. The V gene end was trimmed by 5 bases and the J gene end by 4 bases; junction bases not matched to a gene: 4. The CDR3 spells CASSPGGFNEKLFF. DNA of the CDR3: TGTGCCAGCAGTCCAGGGGGGTTTAATGAAAAACTGTTTTTT.

CDR3 bases: TGTGCCTGGACCCCGGACAGGACCAACACTGAAGCTTTCTTT. As protein: CAWTPDRTNTEAFF. The chain is built from TRBV30 and TRBJ1-1, with 7 bases that match TRBD1. J gave up 2 bases and V 4 bases, and 7 bases lay outside the gene matches. This CDR3 spans 14 amino acids. Germline values: CDR1 GTSNPN, CDR2 SVGIG (reference sequence).

This chain joins TRBV28 and TRBJ1-6; unclear D gene. The length of the CDR3 is 12 residues. Trimming took 8 bases from V and 9 from J, leaving 11 bases between them. Germline CDR1 MDHEN, CDR2 SYDVKM. Here the CDR3 DNA reads TGTGCCAGCGTTGCACTCGGTTCACCCCTCCACTTT. It yields the protein CASVALGSPLHF. Full variable domain (missing parts from reference TRBV28 and TRBJ1-6): DVKVTQSSRYLVKRTGEKVFLECVQDMDHENMFWYRQDPGLGLRLIYFSYDVKMKEKGDIPEGYSVSREKKERFSLILESASTNQTSMYLCASVALGSPLHFGNGTRLTVT.

The chain joins TRBV5-1 to TRBJ1-2; unclear D gene. The ends were cut back, 4 bases at V and 6 bases at J, with 13 bases in the middle. The CDR3 length is 13 residues. Germline V gene lookup returns CDR1 SGHRS and CDR2 YFSETQ. The CDR3 loop reads CASSREGRDGYTF. CDR3 nucleotides: TGCGCCAGCAGCAGGGAGGGCCGGGATGGCTACACCTTC.

The chain is built from TRBV9 and TRBJ1-4; unclear D gene. Germline loops: CDR1 SGDLS, CDR2 YYNGEE. The CDR3 has 15 amino acids. The V end was cut by 4 bases, the J end by 0 bases, with 10 bases between. The CDR3 sequence is CASSPRLATNEKLFF. In nucleotides, the CDR3 is TGTGCCAGCAGCCCTCGACTTGCAACTAATGAAAAACTGTTTTTT.

The rearrangement links TRBV7-2 to TRBJ2-5; the D gene is possibly TRBD1 (5 bases). This CDR3 is built from 15 residues. V was cut by 4 bases and J by 2 bases, with 14 bases left in between. CDR1 SGHTA and CDR2 FQGNSA come from the germline V gene. DNA for the CDR3: TGTGCCAGCAGCTCCCCCCCGGACATGCAAGAGACCCAGTACTTC. Its translation is CASSSPPDMQETQYF. The full variable domain, rest sourced from reference TRBV7-2 and TRBJ2-5, is GAGVSQSPSNKVTEKGKDVELRCDPISGHTALYWYRQSLGQGLEFLIYFQGNSAPDKSGLPSDRFSAERTGGSVSTLTIQRTQQEDSAVYLCASSSPPDMQETQYFGPGTRLLVL.